Listed here are 16 T cell receptor beta chains from one sample, sequenced in a study of blood T cell repertoires in COVID-19. Sequencing was performed with immunoSEQ multiplex PCR; in TCRdb, only in-frame clones are kept and a portion is missing. The profile shows about 100,000 clones, approximately 92% of them singletons. The sequenced sample consisted of peripheral blood. The receptors originated from a man aged 50-60 years with active COVID-19.

The V gene is TRBV19, the J gene TRBJ1-4; 9 bases line up with TRBD1. Trimming removed 4 bases from V and 4 bases from J; junction bases left unmatched: 7. CDR1 is LNHDA and CDR2 is SQIVND in the germline V gene (reference sequence). The CDR3 sequence is 16 residues long. The DNA for the CDR3 is TGTGCCAGTAGTACCATACCGGGACAGGGTAATGAAAAACTGTTTTTT. Protein product: CASSTIPGQGNEKLFF.

The CDR3 is CATSEAGEGEKLFF. For the CDR3, the DNA is TGTGCCACCAGTGAGGCAGGGGAGGGTGAAAAACTGTTTTTT. V and J are TRBV24-1 and TRBJ1-4, with D perhaps matching TRBD1 (6 bases). With 4 bases removed from V and 7 bases from J, the gap between germline ends came to 12 bases. This CDR3 spans 14 amino acids. The germline gives CDR1 KGHDR, CDR2 SFDVKD.

The chain is built from TRBV5-1 and TRBJ2-3, with TRBD1 identical over 9 bases. The CDR3 loop spans 15 amino acids. Looked up from germline, CDR1 is SGHRS and CDR2 is YFSETQ. Trimming cost V 4 bases and J 2 bases; bases outside gene matches: 5. In nucleotides, the CDR3 is TGCGCCAGCAGCCGGGGACAGGGCATCACAGATACGCAGTATTTT. As protein: CASSRGQGITDTQYF.

V usage is TRBV5-6 and J usage is TRBJ2-6, with TRBD2 matching 7 bases. Trimming took 2 bases from V and 3 from J; bases not matched to a gene: 8. This CDR3 comprises 17 residues. Germline V lookup: CDR1 SGHDT, CDR2 YYEEEE. Here the CDR3 reads CASSFRREWRGANVLTF. In DNA, the CDR3 is TGTGCCAGCAGCTTTCGGCGGGAGTGGCGTGGGGCCAACGTCCTGACTTTC.

CDR3 in amino acids: CASRRLADPYEQYF. The CDR3 DNA sequence: TGTGCCAGCCGACGACTAGCGGACCCCTACGAGCAGTACTTC. V is TRBV27 and J is TRBJ2-7; 9 bases fit TRBD2. After removal of 8 bases from V and 2 bases from J, the junction contained 7 bases not matched to a gene. The CDR3 has 14 residues. Germline CDR1 reads MNHEY; CDR2 reads SMNVEV (reference sequence).

The CDR3 spells CASSYLGESYEQYF. The DNA for the CDR3 is TGTGCCAGCAGTTACCTCGGGGAGAGCTACGAGCAGTACTTC. The V and J genes are TRBV6-5 and TRBJ2-7; weak D call: TRBD2 (5 bases). Trimming took 2 bases from V and 3 from J, leaving 11 bases between them. This CDR3 is built from 14 residues. The V gene's germline CDR1 is MNHEY and CDR2 SVGAGI.

The chain recombines TRBV9 with TRBJ2-1; tentative D call: TRBD2 (5 bases). In germline, CDR1 is SGDLS, CDR2 YYNGEE. V lost 0 bases and J 4 bases, leaving 11 bases between the germline ends. The CDR3 covers 15 residues. As DNA, the CDR3 is TGTGCCAGCAGCGTAGGCCTAGCTTTTTACAATGAGCAGTTCTTC. Protein product: CASSVGLAFYNEQFF.

V usage is TRBV28 and J usage is TRBJ2-3, with D hard to call. The V gene's germline CDR1 is MDHEN and CDR2 SYDVKM. The CDR3 is 14 residues long. V was shortened by 4 bases and J by 3 bases, with 11 bases between the two germline ends. The CDR3 region has the DNA TGTGCCAGCAGTTCCCAGCAGACAACAGATACGCAGTATTTT. Protein product: CASSSQQTTDTQYF. The full variable domain, with the rest looked up from reference TRBV28 and TRBJ2-3, is DVKVTQSSRYLVKRTGEKVFLECVQDMDHENMFWYRQDPGLGLRLIYFSYDVKMKEKGDIPEGYSVSREKKERFSLILESASTNQTSMYLCASSSQQTTDTQYFGPGTRLTVL.

V usage is TRBV7-3 and J usage is TRBJ1-1, with 7 bases matching TRBD1. The CDR3 totals 15 residues. CDR1 and CDR2 (germline): SGHTA, FQGTGA. J lost 1 base, V lost 0 bases, and 2 bases had no gene match. The CDR3 is CASSLTGGPNTEAFF. CDR3 in DNA: TGTGCCAGCAGCTTAACAGGGGGCCCGAACACTGAAGCTTTCTTT. The whole variable domain, filled in from reference TRBV7-3 and TRBJ1-1, reads GAGVSQTPSNKVTEKGKYVELRCDPISGHTALYWYRQSLGQGPEFLIYFQGTGAADDSGLPNDRFFAVRPEGSVSTLKIQRTERGDSAVYLCASSLTGGPNTEAFFGQGTRLTVV.

The chain couples TRBV7-6 to TRBJ2-7, with D perhaps matching TRBD2 (5 bases). Per germline, CDR1 SGHVS and CDR2 FNYEAQ. This CDR3 has 17 residues. Trimming left V 1 base short and J 6 bases short, with 22 bases between. DNA for the CDR3: TGTGCCAGCAGCTTAGTGGTCGGTGGGTTCGGGGAGAGCGAGCAGTACTTC. Protein product: CASSLVVGGFGESEQYF.

This CDR3 is CASSPGAGGKGEQFF. The CDR3 region has the DNA TGTGCCAGCAGTCCCGGGGCGGGAGGTAAGGGAGAGCAGTTCTTC. J is TRBJ2-1 and V is TRBV5-4; 8 bases fit TRBD2. Germline trimming cut 5 bases from V and 10 bases from J; bases unmatched to any gene: 14. Germline assignment: CDR1 SGHNT and CDR2 YYREEE (reference sequence). The CDR3 covers 15 residues.

The V and J genes are TRBV2 and TRBJ2-5; TRBD2 matches at 8 bases. Trimming cost V 3 bases and J 3 bases; bases outside gene matches: 0. CDR3 length equals 13 residues. CDR1 is SNHLY, CDR2 FYNNEI, per germline. CDR3 residues: CASSEGLEETQYF. The CDR3 nucleotides are TGTGCCAGCAGTGAGGGACTAGAAGAGACCCAGTACTTC.

The rearrangement links TRBV7-3 to TRBJ2-1; possibly TRBD1 for D (6 bases). From germline, CDR1 is SGHTA and CDR2 FQGTGA. This CDR3 is built from 13 residues. Trimming removed 5 bases from V and 3 bases from J, with 8 bases in between. The CDR3 region has the DNA TGTGCCAGCAGCCAGGGGTTCTACAATGAGCAGTTCTTC. This translates into CASSQGFYNEQFF.

This chain links TRBV5-1 with TRBJ2-7; TRBD1 might be the D (6 bases). V was clipped by 0 bases and J by 1 base, with 11 bases between them. Germline CDR1 reads SGHRS; CDR2 reads YFSETQ. The CDR3 loop spans 15 amino acids. The CDR3 protein is CASSLVEQGSYEQYF. Written as DNA, the CDR3 is TGCGCCAGCAGCTTGGTGGAGCAGGGGTCCTACGAGCAGTACTTC.

The chain couples TRBV6-2 or TRBV6-3 to TRBJ1-2, with 9 bases lining up with TRBD1. In germline, CDR1 is MNHEY, CDR2 SVGEGT. The junction had 8 bases not matched to a gene; V was cut back by 5 bases and J by 10 bases. This CDR3 region has 13 residues. The CDR3 coding sequence is TGTGCCAGCAGTCACGACAGGGGGAAGGCCTACACCTTC. Its protein product is CASSHDRGKAYTF.

The chain combines TRBV28 with TRBJ2-7, with D maybe TRBD2 (5 bases). The CDR3 runs to 15 residues. Trimming pared 2 bases from V and 0 bases from J, leaving 11 bases between. Germline lookup yields CDR1 MDHEN and CDR2 SYDVKM. In nucleotides, the CDR3 is TGTGCCAGCAGTTTAAGAGGGATGTCCTCCTACGAGCAGTACTTC. This translates into CASSLRGMSSYEQYF.